This T cell receptor (beta chain) comes out of a study of blood T cells in healthy people across ages. Trimming removed 2 bases at V and 5 bases at J, with 13 bases between. Germline CDR1 LGHNA, CDR2 YSLEER. The CDR3 has 15 residues. Healthy individuals of Caucasian origin from Russia, aged about 6 to 100, served as donors. Then a second PCR, running about 7 to 11 cycles, was carried out with a sample-barcoded 5' primer and a J-beta primer mix. Through a template-switch adaptor with 12 random nucleotides, each cDNA molecule received a tag. TCRdb reprocessed the 5' RACE reads with MiXCR, giving one entry per CDR3 protein. The sample gives 650,000 to 900,000 distinct CDR3 sequences, around 62% of which show up once; around a quarter is in the top ten.

The rearrangement uses TRBV4-3 and TRBJ2-1; the D call may be TRBD1 or TRBD2 (5 bases each). What was sequenced was blood. The sequence derives from a man younger than 45 in good health. The CDR3 nucleotides read TGCGCCAGCAGCCAATCGTGGGGGACCCACAATGAGCAGTTCTTC. It is translated as CASSQSWGTHNEQFF.